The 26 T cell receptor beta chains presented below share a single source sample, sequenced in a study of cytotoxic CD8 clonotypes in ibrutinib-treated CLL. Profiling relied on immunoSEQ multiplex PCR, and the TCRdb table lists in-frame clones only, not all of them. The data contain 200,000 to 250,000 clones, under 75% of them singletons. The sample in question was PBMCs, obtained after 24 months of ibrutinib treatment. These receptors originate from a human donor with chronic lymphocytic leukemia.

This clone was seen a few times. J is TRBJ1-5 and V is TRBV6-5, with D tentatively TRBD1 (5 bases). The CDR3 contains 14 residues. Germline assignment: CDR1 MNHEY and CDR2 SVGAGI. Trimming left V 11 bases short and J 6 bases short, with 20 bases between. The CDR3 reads CAVRGEGPGQPQHF. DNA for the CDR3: TGTGCCGTGCGAGGTGAGGGGCCCGGTCAGCCCCAGCATTTT.

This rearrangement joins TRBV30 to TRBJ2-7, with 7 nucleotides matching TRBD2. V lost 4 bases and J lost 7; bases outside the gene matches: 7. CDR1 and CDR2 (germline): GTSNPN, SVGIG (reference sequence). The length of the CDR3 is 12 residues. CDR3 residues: CAWKAGEWEQYF. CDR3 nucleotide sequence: TGTGCCTGGAAGGCGGGAGAGTGGGAGCAGTACTTC.

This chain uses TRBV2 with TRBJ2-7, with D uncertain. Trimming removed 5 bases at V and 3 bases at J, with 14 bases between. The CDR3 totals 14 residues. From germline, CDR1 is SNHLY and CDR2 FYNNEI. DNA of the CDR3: TGTGCCAGCAGTAAGGCCAGGAAGGACTACGAGCAGTACTTC. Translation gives CASSKARKDYEQYF.

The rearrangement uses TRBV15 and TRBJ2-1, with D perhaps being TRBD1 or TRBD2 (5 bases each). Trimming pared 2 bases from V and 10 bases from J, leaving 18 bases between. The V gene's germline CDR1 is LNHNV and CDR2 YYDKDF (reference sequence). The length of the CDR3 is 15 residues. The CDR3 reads CATSRTGTVPGEQFF. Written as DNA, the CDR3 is TGTGCCACCAGCAGAACCGGGACCGTCCCCGGGGAGCAGTTCTTC.

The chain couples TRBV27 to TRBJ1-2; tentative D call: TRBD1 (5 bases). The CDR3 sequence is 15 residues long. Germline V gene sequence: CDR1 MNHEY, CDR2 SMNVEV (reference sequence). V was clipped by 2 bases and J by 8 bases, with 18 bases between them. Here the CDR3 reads CASSLNGDPHGGYTF. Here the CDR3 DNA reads TGTGCCAGCAGTTTAAACGGGGACCCTCATGGAGGCTACACCTTC.

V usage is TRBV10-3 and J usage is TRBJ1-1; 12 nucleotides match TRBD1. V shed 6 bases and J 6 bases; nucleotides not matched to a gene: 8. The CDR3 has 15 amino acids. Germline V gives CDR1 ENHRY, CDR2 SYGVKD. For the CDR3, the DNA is TGTGCCATCAGCCGCGGGGGACAGGGGGCGGCTGAAGCTTTCTTT. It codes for CAISRGGQGAAEAFF.

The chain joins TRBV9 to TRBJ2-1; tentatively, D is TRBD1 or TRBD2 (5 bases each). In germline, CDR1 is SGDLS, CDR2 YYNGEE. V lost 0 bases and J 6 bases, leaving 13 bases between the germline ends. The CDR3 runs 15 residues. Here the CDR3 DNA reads TGTGCCAGCAGCGTAGGGGACGGAAGAACCAATGAGCAGTTCTTC. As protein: CASSVGDGRTNEQFF.

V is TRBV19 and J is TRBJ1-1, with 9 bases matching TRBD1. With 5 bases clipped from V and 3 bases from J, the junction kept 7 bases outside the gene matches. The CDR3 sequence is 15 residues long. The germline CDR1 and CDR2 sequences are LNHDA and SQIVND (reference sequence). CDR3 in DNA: TGTGCCAGTAGTCCTAGGACAGGGGTGTACACTGAAGCTTTCTTT. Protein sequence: CASSPRTGVYTEAFF.

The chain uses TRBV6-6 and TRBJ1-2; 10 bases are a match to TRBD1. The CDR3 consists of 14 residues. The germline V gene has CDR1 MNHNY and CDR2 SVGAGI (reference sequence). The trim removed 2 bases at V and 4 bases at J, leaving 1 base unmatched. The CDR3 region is CASSYGTGAYGYTF. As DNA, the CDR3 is TGTGCCAGCAGTTACGGGACAGGGGCCTATGGCTACACCTTC.

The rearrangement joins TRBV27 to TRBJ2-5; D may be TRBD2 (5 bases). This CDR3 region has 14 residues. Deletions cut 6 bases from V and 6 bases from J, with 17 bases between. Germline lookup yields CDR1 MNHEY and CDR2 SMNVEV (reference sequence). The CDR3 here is CASSQIPEGKTQYF. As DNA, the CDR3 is TGTGCCAGCAGCCAGATACCCGAGGGAAAGACCCAGTACTTC.

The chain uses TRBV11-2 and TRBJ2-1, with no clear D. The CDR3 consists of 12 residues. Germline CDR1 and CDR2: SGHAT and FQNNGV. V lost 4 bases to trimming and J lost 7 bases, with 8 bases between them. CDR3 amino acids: CASSSPPNEQFF. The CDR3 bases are TGTGCCAGCAGCTCCCCCCCTAATGAGCAGTTCTTC. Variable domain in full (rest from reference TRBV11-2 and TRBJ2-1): EAGVAQSPRYKIIEKRQSVAFWCNPISGHATLYWYQQILGQGPKLLIQFQNNGVVDDSQLPKDRFSAERLKGVDSTLKIQPAKLEDSAVYLCASSSPPNEQFFGPGTRLTVL.

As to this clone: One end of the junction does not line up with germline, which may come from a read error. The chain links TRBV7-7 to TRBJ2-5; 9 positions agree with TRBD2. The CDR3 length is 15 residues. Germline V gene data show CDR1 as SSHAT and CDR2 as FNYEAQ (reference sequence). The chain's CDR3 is CASSLAGVGEETQYF. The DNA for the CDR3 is TGTGCTAGCAGCTTAGCGGGAGTTGGGGAAGAGACCCAGTACTTC.

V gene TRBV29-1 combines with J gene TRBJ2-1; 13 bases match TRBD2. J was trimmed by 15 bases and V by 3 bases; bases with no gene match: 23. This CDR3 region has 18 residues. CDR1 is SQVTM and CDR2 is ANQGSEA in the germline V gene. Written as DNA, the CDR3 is TGCAGCGTTGATGGGACAGGTGCCTCCGGGACTAGCGGGATACGCTGGTTCTTC. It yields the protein CSVDGTGASGTSGIRWFF.

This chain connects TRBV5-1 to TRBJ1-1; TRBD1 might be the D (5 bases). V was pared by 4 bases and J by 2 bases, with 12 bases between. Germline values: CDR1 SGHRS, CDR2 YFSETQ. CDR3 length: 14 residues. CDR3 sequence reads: CASSEGPRNTEAFF. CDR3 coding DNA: TGCGCCAGCAGCGAGGGACCGAGAAACACTGAAGCTTTCTTT.

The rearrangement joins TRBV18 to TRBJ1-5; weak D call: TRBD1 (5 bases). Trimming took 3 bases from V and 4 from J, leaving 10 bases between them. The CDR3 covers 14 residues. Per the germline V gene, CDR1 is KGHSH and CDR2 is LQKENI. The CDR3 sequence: CASSPETENQPQHF. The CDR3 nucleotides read TGTGCCAGCTCACCCGAGACAGAAAATCAGCCCCAGCATTTT.

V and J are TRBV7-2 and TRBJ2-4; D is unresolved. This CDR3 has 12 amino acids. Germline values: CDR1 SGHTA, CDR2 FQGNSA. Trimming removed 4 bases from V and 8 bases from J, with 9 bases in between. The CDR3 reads CASSSGVDIQYF. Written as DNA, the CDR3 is TGTGCCAGCAGCTCAGGTGTGGACATTCAGTACTTC. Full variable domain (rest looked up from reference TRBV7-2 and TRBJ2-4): GAGVSQSPSNKVTEKGKDVELRCDPISGHTALYWYRQSLGQGLEFLIYFQGNSAPDKSGLPSDRFSAERTGGSVSTLTIQRTQQEDSAVYLCASSSGVDIQYFGAGTRLSVL.

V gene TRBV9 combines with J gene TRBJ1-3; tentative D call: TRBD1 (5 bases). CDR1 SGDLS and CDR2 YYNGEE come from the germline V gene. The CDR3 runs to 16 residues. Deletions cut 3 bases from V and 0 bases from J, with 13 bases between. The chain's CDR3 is CASSGKGAFSGNTIYF. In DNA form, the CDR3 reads TGTGCCAGCAGCGGAAAAGGGGCCTTCTCTGGAAACACCATATATTTT. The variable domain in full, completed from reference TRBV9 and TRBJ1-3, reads DSGVTQTPKHLITATGQRVTLRCSPRSGDLSVYWYQQSLDQGLQFLIQYYNGEERAKGNILERFSAQQFPDLHSELNLSSLELGDSALYFCASSGKGAFSGNTIYFGEGSWLTVV.

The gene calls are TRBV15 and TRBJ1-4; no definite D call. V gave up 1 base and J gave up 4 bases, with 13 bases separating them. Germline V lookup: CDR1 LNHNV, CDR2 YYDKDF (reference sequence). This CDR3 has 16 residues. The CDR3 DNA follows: TGTGCCACCAGCAGAGCGGGGAGCGCGATTAATGAAAAACTGTTTTTT. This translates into CATSRAGSAINEKLFF.

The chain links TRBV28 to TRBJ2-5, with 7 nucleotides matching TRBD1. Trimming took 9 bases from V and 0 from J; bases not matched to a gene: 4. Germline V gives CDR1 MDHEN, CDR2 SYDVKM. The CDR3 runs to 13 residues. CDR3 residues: CASAGTDQETQYF. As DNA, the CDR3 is TGTGCCAGTGCCGGGACAGACCAAGAGACCCAGTACTTC.

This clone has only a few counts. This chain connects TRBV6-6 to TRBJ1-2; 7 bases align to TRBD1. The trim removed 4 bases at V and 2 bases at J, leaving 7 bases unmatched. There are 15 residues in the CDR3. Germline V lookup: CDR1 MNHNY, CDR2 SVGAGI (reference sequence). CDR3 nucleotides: TGTGCCAGCAGTTTCGATCGGGACAGCAACTATGGCTACACCTTC. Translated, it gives CASSFDRDSNYGYTF.

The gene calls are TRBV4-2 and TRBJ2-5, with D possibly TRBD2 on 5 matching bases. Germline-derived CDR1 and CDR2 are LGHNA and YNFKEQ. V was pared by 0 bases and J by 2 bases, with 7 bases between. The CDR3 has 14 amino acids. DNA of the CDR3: TGTGCCAGCAGCCAAGAAGCGGTTCAAGAGACCCAGTACTTC. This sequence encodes CASSQEAVQETQYF.

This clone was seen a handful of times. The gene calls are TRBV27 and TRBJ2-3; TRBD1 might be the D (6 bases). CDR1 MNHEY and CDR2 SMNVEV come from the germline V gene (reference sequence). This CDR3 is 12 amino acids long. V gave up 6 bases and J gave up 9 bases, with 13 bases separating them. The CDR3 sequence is CASRPPQGTQYF. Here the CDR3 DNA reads TGTGCCAGCAGGCCTCCACAGGGAACGCAGTATTTT.

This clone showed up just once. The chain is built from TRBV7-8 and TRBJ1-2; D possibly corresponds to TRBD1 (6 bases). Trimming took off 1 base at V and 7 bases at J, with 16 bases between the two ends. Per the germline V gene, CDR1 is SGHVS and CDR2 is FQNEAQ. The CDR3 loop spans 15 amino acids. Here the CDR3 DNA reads TGTGCCAGCAGCTTAGACCGGACAGTCCTATTTGGCTACACCTTC. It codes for CASSLDRTVLFGYTF. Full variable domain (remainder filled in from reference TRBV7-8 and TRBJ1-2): GAGVSQSPRYKVAKRGQDVALRCDPISGHVSLFWYQQALGQGPEFLTYFQNEAQLDKSGLPSDRFFAERPEGSVSTLKIQRTQQEDSAVYLCASSLDRTVLFGYTFGSGTRLTVV.

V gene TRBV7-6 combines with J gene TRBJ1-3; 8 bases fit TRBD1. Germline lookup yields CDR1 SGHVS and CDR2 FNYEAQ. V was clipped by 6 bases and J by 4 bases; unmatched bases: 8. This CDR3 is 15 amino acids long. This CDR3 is CASSSDRDGGNTIYF. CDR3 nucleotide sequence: TGTGCCAGCAGTTCGGACAGGGACGGAGGAAACACCATATATTTT.

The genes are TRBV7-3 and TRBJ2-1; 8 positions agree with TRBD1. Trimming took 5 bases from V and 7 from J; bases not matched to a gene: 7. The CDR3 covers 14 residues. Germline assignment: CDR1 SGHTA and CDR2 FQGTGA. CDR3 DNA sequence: TGTGCCAGCAGCCGCGGACAGGGTGGGAATGAGCAGTTCTTC. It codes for CASSRGQGGNEQFF.

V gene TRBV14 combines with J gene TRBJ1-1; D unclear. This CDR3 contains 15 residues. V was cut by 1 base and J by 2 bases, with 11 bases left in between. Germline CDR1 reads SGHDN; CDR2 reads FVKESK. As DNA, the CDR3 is TGTGCCAGCAGCCAAGTAAGGCTCTCTAACACTGAAGCTTTCTTT. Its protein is CASSQVRLSNTEAFF.